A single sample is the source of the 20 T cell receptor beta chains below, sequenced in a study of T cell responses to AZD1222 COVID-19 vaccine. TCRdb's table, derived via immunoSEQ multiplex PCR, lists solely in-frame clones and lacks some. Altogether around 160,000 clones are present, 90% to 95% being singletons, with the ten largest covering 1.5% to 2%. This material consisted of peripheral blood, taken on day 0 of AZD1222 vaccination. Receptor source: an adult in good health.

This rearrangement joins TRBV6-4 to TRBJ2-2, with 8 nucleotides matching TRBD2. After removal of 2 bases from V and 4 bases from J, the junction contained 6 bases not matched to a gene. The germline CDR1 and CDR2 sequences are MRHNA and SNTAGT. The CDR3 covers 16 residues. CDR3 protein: CASSDTGTRVTGELFF. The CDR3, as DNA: TGTGCCAGCAGTGACACCGGGACTAGGGTCACCGGGGAGCTGTTTTTT.

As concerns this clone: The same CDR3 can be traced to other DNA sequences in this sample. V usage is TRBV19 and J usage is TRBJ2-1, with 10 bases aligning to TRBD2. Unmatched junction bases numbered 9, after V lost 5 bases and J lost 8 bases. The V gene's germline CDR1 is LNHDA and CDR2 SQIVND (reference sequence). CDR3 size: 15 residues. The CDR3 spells CASSPQAGGRHEQFF. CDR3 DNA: TGTGCCAGTAGTCCCCAAGCGGGGGGGCGCCATGAGCAGTTCTTC.

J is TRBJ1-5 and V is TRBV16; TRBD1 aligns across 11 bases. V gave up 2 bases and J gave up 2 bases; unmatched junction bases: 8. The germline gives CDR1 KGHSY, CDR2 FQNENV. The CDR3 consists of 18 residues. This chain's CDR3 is CASSQVGTGGNGNQPQHF. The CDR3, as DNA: TGTGCCAGCAGCCAAGTGGGGACAGGGGGTAACGGCAATCAGCCCCAGCATTTT.

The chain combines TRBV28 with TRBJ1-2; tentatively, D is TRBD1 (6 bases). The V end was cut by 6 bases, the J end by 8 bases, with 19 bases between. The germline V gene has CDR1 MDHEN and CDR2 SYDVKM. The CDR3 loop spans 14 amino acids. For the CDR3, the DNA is TGTGCCAGCAGCTTTCCCTCCCCCAGGGGCGGCTACACCTTC. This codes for CASSFPSPRGGYTF.

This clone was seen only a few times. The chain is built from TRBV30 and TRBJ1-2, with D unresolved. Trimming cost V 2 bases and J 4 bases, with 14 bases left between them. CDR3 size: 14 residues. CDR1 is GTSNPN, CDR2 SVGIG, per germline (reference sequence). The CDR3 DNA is TGTGCCTGGAGTCCCCGAGGCCGCCCCTATGGCTACACCTTC. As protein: CAWSPRGRPYGYTF.

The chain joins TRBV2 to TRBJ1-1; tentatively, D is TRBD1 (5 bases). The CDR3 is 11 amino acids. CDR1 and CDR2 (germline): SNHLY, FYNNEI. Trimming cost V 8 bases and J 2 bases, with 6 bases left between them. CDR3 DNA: TGTGCCAGCGGGGCAAACACTGAAGCTTTCTTT. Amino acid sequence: CASGANTEAFF.

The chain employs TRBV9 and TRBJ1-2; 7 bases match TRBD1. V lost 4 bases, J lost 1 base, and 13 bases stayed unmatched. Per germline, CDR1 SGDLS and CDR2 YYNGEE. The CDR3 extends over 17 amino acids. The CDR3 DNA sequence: TGTGCCAGCAGCCCCCGGACAGGAGCCTACAATAACTATGGCTACACCTTC. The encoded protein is CASSPRTGAYNNYGYTF.

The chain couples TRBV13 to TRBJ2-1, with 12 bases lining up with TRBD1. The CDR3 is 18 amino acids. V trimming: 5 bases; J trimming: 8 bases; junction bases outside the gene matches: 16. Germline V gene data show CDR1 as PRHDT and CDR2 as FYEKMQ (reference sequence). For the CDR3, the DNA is TGTGCCAGCAGCGGTTACCGGGACAGGGGGCGGAAGGGGGATGAGCAGTTCTTC. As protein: CASSGYRDRGRKGDEQFF. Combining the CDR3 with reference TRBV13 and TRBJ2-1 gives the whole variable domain AAGVIQSPRHLIKEKRETATLKCYPIPRHDTVYWYQQGPGQDPQFLISFYEKMQSDKGSIPDRFSAQQFSDYHSELNMSSLELGDSALYFCASSGYRDRGRKGDEQFFGPGTRLTVL.

Written as DNA, the CDR3 is TGTGCCAGCAGGAATCTTGAGGGAGCCTATGGCTACACCTTC. It translates to CASRNLEGAYGYTF. The chain couples TRBV2 to TRBJ1-2; D is unresolved. The germline gives CDR1 SNHLY, CDR2 FYNNEI. The CDR3 has 14 residues. V lost 6 bases and J 4 bases, leaving 15 bases between the germline ends.

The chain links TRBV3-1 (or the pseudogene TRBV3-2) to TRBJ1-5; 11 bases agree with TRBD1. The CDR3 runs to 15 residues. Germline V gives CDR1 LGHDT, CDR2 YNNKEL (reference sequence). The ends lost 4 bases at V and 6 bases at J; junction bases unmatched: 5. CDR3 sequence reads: CASSPRGTGGQPQHF. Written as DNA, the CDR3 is TGTGCCAGCAGCCCCCGAGGGACAGGGGGTCAGCCCCAGCATTTT.

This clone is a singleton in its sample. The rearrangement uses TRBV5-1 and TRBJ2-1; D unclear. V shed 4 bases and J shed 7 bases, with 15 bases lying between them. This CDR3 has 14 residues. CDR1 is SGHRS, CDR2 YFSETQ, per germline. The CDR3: CASSLGFLLNEQFF. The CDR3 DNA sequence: TGCGCCAGCAGCCTAGGGTTCCTCCTGAATGAGCAGTTCTTC.

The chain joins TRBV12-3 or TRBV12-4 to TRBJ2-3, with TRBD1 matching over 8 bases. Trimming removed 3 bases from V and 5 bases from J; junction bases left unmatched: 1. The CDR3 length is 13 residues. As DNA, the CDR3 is TGTGCCAGCAGTTTTGGGACAGGAGATACGCAGTATTTT. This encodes CASSFGTGDTQYF.

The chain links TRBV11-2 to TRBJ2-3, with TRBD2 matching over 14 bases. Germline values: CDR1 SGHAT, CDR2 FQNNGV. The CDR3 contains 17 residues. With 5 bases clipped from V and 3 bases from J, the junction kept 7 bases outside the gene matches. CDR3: CASSLGLAGVRTDTQYF. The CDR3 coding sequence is TGTGCCAGCAGCCTGGGACTAGCGGGAGTTCGAACAGATACGCAGTATTTT.

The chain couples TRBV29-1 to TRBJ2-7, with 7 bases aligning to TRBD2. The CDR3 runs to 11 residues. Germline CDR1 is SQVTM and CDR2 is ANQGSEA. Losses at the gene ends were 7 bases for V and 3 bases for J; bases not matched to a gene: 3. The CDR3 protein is CSGGSFYEQYF. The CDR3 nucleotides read TGCAGCGGCGGGAGCTTCTACGAGCAGTACTTC.

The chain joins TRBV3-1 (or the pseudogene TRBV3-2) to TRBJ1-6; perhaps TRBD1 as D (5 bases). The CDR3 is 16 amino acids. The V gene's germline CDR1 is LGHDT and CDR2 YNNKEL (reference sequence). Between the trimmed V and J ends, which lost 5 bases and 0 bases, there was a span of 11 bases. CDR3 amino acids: CASSLQGSSYNSPLHF. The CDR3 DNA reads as TGTGCCAGCAGCTTGCAGGGTAGCTCCTATAATTCACCCCTCCACTTT.

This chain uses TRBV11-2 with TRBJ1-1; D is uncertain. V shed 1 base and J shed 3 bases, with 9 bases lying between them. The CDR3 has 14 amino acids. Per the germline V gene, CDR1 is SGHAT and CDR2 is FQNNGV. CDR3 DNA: TGTGCCAGCAGCTTAGGCGGGGTATACACTGAAGCTTTCTTT. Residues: CASSLGGVYTEAFF.

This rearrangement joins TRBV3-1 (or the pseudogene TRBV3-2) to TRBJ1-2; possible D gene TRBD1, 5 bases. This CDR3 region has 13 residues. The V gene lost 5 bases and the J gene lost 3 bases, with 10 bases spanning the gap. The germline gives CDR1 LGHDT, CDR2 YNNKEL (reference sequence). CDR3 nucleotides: TGTGCCAGCAGCGAAATGGGGGACTATGGCTACACCTTC. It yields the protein CASSEMGDYGYTF.

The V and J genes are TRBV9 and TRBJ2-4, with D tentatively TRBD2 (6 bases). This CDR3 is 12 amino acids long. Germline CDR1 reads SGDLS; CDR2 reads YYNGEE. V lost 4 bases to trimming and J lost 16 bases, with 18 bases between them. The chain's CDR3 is CASSLGSGVLYF. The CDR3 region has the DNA TGTGCCAGCAGCCTAGGGTCGGGAGTGCTATACTTC.

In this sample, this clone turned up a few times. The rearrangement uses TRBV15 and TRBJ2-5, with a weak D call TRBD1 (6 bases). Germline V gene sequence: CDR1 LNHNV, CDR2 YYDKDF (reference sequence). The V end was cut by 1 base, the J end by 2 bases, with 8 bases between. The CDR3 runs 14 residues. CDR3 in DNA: TGTGCCACCAGCAGAGGGACAGTTCAAGAGACCCAGTACTTC. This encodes CATSRGTVQETQYF.

The CDR3 spells CAISEPGGNTEAFF. The CDR3 DNA reads TGTGCCATCAGTGAGCCGGGGGGGAACACTGAAGCTTTCTTT. V is TRBV10-3 and J is TRBJ1-1; D possibly corresponds to TRBD1 (5 bases). The CDR3 is 14 amino acids. Per germline, CDR1 ENHRY and CDR2 SYGVKD. V was pared by 2 bases and J by 1 base, with 8 bases between.